A selection of T cell receptor beta chains follows, all from one sample in a study of metastatic and nonmetastatic thyroid tumors. TCRdb re-called clones from the PCR reads using MiXCR. The sample holds some 16,000 clones, 15% to 18% seen once. The sequencing input was blood. The receptor set was obtained from a female donor with papillary thyroid cancer or a benign thyroid nodule (not recorded which). Some clones in this sample may be carry-over from other donors' samples. The CDR3 runs from the conserved cysteine through the conserved F or W. The order of the fields is clone size, J gene, V gene, CDR3 protein. Size values are once, few and many counts, or a class for expanded clones, and some rows have none.

many | TRBJ2-7 | TRBV7-2 | CASSLSGMTYEQYF
once | TRBJ2-7 | TRBV30 | CAWSRLARYEQYF
few | TRBJ2-3 | TRBV12-3/TRBV12-4 | CASSLTAGQETQYF
many | TRBJ2-6 | TRBV21-1 | CASSTRSGRSRSGANVLTF
many | TRBJ2-5 | TRBV4-1 | CASSYTPDRDQETQYF
many | TRBJ1-5 | TRBV19 | CASSIRGSNQPQHF
once | TRBJ1-5 | TRBV4-1 | CASSQGSSNQPQHF
few | TRBJ1-2 | TRBV7-2 | CASSLTGEGYTF
few | TRBJ2-3 | TRBV5-4 | CASSVGLAASTDTQYF
many | TRBJ2-5 | TRBV20-1 | CSALAGVAQETQYF
many | TRBJ2-7 | TRBV20-1 | CSAQNPSGGDYEQYF
large | TRBJ1-1 | TRBV4-1 | CASSQTEAAEAFF
many | TRBJ2-7 | TRBV20-1 | CSAGPASGSTHEQYF
many | TRBJ1-3 | TRBV19 | CASSAPGHHSGNTIYF
- | TRBJ2-5 | TRBV7-2 | CASTSQWRAGAETQYF
many | TRBJ2-3 | TRBV5-1 | CASSLGGVQTDTQYF
many | TRBJ2-3 | TRBV7-2 | CASSANLRGGTDTQYF
many | TRBJ2-5 | TRBV4-1 | CASSQSSRQGALETQYF
many | TRBJ1-1 | TRBV2 | CASSEEVDREAFF
many | TRBJ1-2 | TRBV6-5 | CASSYSRSNYGYTF
- | TRBJ2-2 | TRBV28 | CASSFGLAGIGELFF
many | TRBJ2-3 | TRBV20-1 | CSATSTSTQADTQYF
many | TRBJ2-5 | TRBV20-1 | CSARKGGWLAKTQYF
many | TRBJ2-1 | TRBV29-1 | CSVSRTGGGEQFF
many | TRBJ1-4 | TRBV2 | CASSGDRGWKLFF
many | TRBJ1-2 | TRBV7-9 | CASSPDRSYGYTF
many | TRBJ2-5 | TRBV2 | CAKSSGSSETQYF
many | TRBJ2-5 | TRBV7-2 | CASSRGRVETQYF
medium-sized | TRBJ1-6 | TRBV6-1 | CASRPRTGADSPLHF
many | TRBJ1-5 | TRBV3-1 | CASSQGTGTNQPQHF
- | TRBJ2-1 | TRBV6-1 | CASSEVAGGYNEQFF
- | TRBJ2-1 | TRBV12-3/TRBV12-4 | CASSRAAGGYNEQFF
- | TRBJ1-6 | TRBV28 | CAIDPGNSPLHF
- | TRBJ2-1 | TRBV4-1 | CASSQDRPYNEQFF
many | TRBJ1-2 | TRBV13 | CASSLWDRSGAYGYTF
many | TRBJ1-5 | TRBV4-1 | CASSRGGNQPQHF
- | TRBJ2-6 | TRBV15 | CATSGTGGSGANVLTF
few | TRBJ2-5 | TRBV6-6 | CASSYLTSTGETQYF
many | TRBJ2-3 | TRBV7-6 | CASSLVGTRDTQYF
many | TRBJ1-5 | TRBV20-1 | CSARGEGPNQPQHF
many | TRBJ2-1 | TRBV11-3 | CASSLGGYNEQFF
medium-sized | TRBJ2-7 | TRBV6-1 | CASSEHIGGTQAGYEQYF
- | TRBJ2-6 | TRBV14 | CASSQDLFRGTPSGANVLTF
- | TRBJ2-2 | TRBV20-1 | CSVPNAGGDTGELFF
few | TRBJ1-1 | TRBV4-2 | CAGSRFFGGGTEAFF
- | TRBJ1-3 | TRBV30 | CAWIAGVGNTIYF
many | TRBJ2-1 | TRBV19 | CASTKKGLAGAGRNNEQFF
- | TRBJ2-7 | TRBV20-1 | CSARGSSGGSYEQYF